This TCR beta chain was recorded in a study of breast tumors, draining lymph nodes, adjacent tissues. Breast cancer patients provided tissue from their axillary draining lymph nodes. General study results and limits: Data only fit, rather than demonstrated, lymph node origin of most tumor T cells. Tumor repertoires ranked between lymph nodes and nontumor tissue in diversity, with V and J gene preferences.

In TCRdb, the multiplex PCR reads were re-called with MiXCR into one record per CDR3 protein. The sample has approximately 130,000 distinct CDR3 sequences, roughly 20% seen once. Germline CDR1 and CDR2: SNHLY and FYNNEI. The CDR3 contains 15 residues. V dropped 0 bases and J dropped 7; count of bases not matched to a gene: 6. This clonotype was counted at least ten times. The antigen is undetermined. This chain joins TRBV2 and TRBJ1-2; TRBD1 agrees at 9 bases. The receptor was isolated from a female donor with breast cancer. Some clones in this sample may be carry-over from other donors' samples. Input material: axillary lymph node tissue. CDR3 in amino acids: CASSEAGTGKSGYTF. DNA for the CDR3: TGTGCCAGCAGTGAAGCGGGGACAGGGAAAAGTGGCTACACCTTC.